Below, 28 T cell receptor beta chains from the same sample are listed, as sequenced in a study of neurological immune-mediated disorders. TCRdb processed the 5' RACE reads anew with MiXCR; each CDR3 protein has one entry. The sample contains about 66,000 distinct CDR3 sequences, under 3.5% of which appear only once. Sequenced sample: PBMCs. Receptors were obtained from a man in his forties with multiple sclerosis.

There are many counts of this clonotype. CDR3 DNA sequence: TGTGCCAGCAGCTTCAGAGGGGTCGGAAGCAACACTGAAGCTTTCTTT. Translation gives CASSFRGVGSNTEAFF. The chain couples TRBV12-3 or TRBV12-4 to TRBJ1-1, with D perhaps TRBD1 (5 bases). The CDR3 has 16 residues. The ends were cut back, 6 bases at V and 2 bases at J, with 19 bases in the middle.

This clonotype was seen a few times. This chain uses TRBV20-1 with TRBJ2-7, with 10 bases fitting TRBD2. The germline V gene encodes CDR1 DFQATT and CDR2 SNEGSKA (reference sequence). Unmatched junction bases numbered 9, after V lost 1 base and J lost 12 bases. The CDR3 is made up of 13 amino acids. The CDR3 spells CSARVLAGAHPYF. The CDR3 nucleotides read TGCAGTGCTAGAGTCCTAGCGGGGGCACATCCGTACTTC.

This clonotype showed up many times. V gene TRBV24-1 combines with J gene TRBJ2-2; the match to TRBD2 covers 8 bases. The CDR3 has 14 residues. V was pared by 4 bases and J by 9 bases, with 6 bases of the junction left unmatched. CDR1 and CDR2 (germline): KGHDR, SFDVKD. CDR3 sequence reads: CATSEPGGDRELFF. The CDR3 bases are TGTGCCACCAGTGAGCCCGGGGGGGACCGGGAGCTGTTTTTT.

This clonotype was found many times. The V call is TRBV28, the J call TRBJ1-4, with D perhaps matching TRBD1 (5 bases). The CDR3 is made up of 13 amino acids. The V end lost 10 bases, the J end lost 8 bases, and 17 bases lay between the germline ends. Germline-derived CDR1 and CDR2 are MDHEN and SYDVKM. Written as DNA, the CDR3 is TGTGCCATCGGGGCACTCGGGGGGGAAAAACTGTTTTTT. This encodes CAIGALGGEKLFF.

This clonotype showed up many times. The chain joins TRBV12-3 or TRBV12-4 to TRBJ1-2; D is unresolved. The ends were cut back, 5 bases at V and 4 bases at J, with 11 bases in the middle. This CDR3 region has 13 residues. CDR3 bases: TGTGCCAGCAGTACGGACGCGAGCTATGGCTACACCTTC. Its protein product is CASSTDASYGYTF.

This clonotype came up many times. The chain combines TRBV5-1 with TRBJ2-3; D uncertain. CDR1 SGHRS and CDR2 YFSETQ come from the germline V gene. The V and J ends lost 0 bases and 0 bases respectively, with 5 bases between them. The CDR3 runs to 14 residues. DNA of the CDR3: TGCGCCAGCAGCTTGGTTTCAAGCACAGATACGCAGTATTTT. This sequence encodes CASSLVSSTDTQYF.

This clonotype was recorded at least ten times. V and J are TRBV7-2 and TRBJ2-7, with 8 bases fitting TRBD2. Germline lookup yields CDR1 SGHTA and CDR2 FQGNSA. The CDR3 totals 15 residues. The V gene end was trimmed by 2 bases and the J gene end by 0 bases; junction bases not matched to a gene: 3. The CDR3 here is CASSLSGGSSYEQYF. The CDR3, as DNA: TGTGCCAGCAGCTTAAGCGGGGGAAGCTCCTACGAGCAGTACTTC. The whole variable domain, remainder taken from reference TRBV7-2 and TRBJ2-7, is GAGVSQSPSNKVTEKGKDVELRCDPISGHTALYWYRQSLGQGLEFLIYFQGNSAPDKSGLPSDRFSAERTGGSVSTLTIQRTQQEDSAVYLCASSLSGGSSYEQYFGPGTRLTVT.

This clonotype was found many times. J is TRBJ1-4 and V is TRBV15; 9 bases line up with TRBD1. Germline assignment: CDR1 LNHNV and CDR2 YYDKDF (reference sequence). CDR3 length equals 15 residues. V trimming: 5 bases; J trimming: 5 bases; junction bases outside the gene matches: 6. For the CDR3, the DNA is TGTGCCACCAGCCCACAGGGGGCTCTAAATGAAAAACTGTTTTTT. Its protein is CATSPQGALNEKLFF.

This clonotype was seen many times. The chain joins TRBV29-1 to TRBJ1-2, with TRBD1 identical over 8 bases. CDR3 size: 11 residues. The germline gives CDR1 SQVTM, CDR2 ANQGSEA. Trimming cost V 6 bases and J 6 bases; bases outside gene matches: 3. The CDR3 protein is CSVDRGNGYTF. CDR3 DNA: TGCAGCGTCGACAGGGGTAATGGCTACACCTTC.

This clonotype came up many times. The J gene is TRBJ2-1, the V gene TRBV20-1; TRBD2 agrees at 8 bases. Germline CDR1 is DFQATT and CDR2 is SNEGSKA (reference sequence). There are 11 residues in the CDR3. The CDR3 sequence is CSGGVDNEQFF. The CDR3 bases are TGCAGCGGGGGGGTAGACAATGAGCAGTTCTTC.

This clonotype was detected ten times or more. The chain is built from TRBV20-1 and TRBJ2-2; D unresolved. The V and J ends lost 3 bases and 6 bases respectively, with 8 bases between them. The CDR3 totals 12 residues. Germline V gene data show CDR1 as DFQATT and CDR2 as SNEGSKA (reference sequence). CDR3 DNA: TGCAGTGCTAGTGAAGGGCCCGGGGAGCTGTTTTTT. The encoded protein is CSASEGPGELFF.

This clonotype was observed at least ten times. The chain uses TRBV4-1 and TRBJ2-1, with 9 bases identical to TRBD2. The V gene end was trimmed by 1 base and the J gene end by 6 bases; junction bases not matched to a gene: 4. There are 15 residues in the CDR3. Germline CDR1 MGHRA, CDR2 YSYEKL. The CDR3 region has the DNA TGCGCCAGCAGCCAAGCAGGCGGGAGGGGCAATGAGCAGTTCTTC. Amino acid sequence: CASSQAGGRGNEQFF.

On this clonotype itself: Germline is not matched at one junction end, which may reflect a read error. The chain uses TRBV5-1 and TRBJ1-6; 9 bases agree with TRBD1. Germline-derived CDR1 and CDR2 are SGHRS and YFSETQ. The CDR3 is 16 residues long. The CDR3 sequence: CASSSGTGSLRSTLNF. CDR3 DNA sequence: TGCGCCAGCAGCTCGGGGACAGGGAGCCTTCGTTCAACCCTCAACTTT.

In its sample, this clonotype was seen many times. The rearrangement joins TRBV20-1 to TRBJ2-7, with 7 bases lining up with TRBD2. The germline V gene encodes CDR1 DFQATT and CDR2 SNEGSKA (reference sequence). The CDR3 contains 14 residues. V gave up 1 base and J gave up 2 bases; unmatched junction bases: 5. This CDR3 is CSARVTGRTYEQYF. The DNA for the CDR3 is TGCAGTGCTAGAGTTACCGGGAGGACCTACGAGCAGTACTTC.

This clonotype was counted many times. The chain is built from TRBV12-3 or TRBV12-4 and TRBJ1-2, with 9 nucleotides matching TRBD1. With 6 bases clipped from V and 3 bases from J, the junction kept 5 bases outside the gene matches. The length of the CDR3 is 14 residues. The CDR3 loop reads CASRTGGNDYGYTF. The CDR3 DNA is TGTGCCAGCAGAACAGGGGGCAACGACTATGGCTACACCTTC.

This clonotype came up many times. The chain couples TRBV5-1 to TRBJ1-5; TRBD1 is a possible D gene (6 bases). Germline V lookup: CDR1 SGHRS, CDR2 YFSETQ. Trimming cost V 5 bases and J 7 bases, with 16 bases left between them. The CDR3 consists of 14 residues. The CDR3 DNA reads as TGCGCCAGCAGTTTAACAGGGACGGGACAGCCCCAGCATTTT. It encodes CASSLTGTGQPQHF.

Ten or more counts support this clonotype. The chain has TRBV5-1 and TRBJ2-5; maybe TRBD1 (6 bases). The CDR3 is 16 residues long. Germline V gives CDR1 SGHRS, CDR2 YFSETQ. Trimming pared 4 bases from V and 4 bases from J, leaving 20 bases between. The CDR3 coding sequence is TGCGCCAGCAGCCCCCGGACAGCCCGTGTGATAGAGACCCAGTACTTC. Translated, it gives CASSPRTARVIETQYF.

Regarding this clonotype: This sequence may be a read error, since a much larger clone differs from it by one base. The J gene is TRBJ2-1, the V gene TRBV9; D is unclear. Germline loops: CDR1 SGDLS, CDR2 YYNGEE. This CDR3 has 11 amino acids. The CDR3 DNA sequence: TGTGACAGCAGTGAATACAATGAGCAGTTCTTC. Translation gives CDSSEYNEQFF.

This clonotype appeared many times. The chain joins TRBV10-2 to TRBJ1-5, with D maybe TRBD1 (5 bases). CDR1 and CDR2 from the germline V gene are WSHSY and SAAADI. CDR3 length equals 15 residues. V was clipped by 6 bases and J by 5 bases, with 17 bases between them. The chain's CDR3 is CASRGDGRPDQPQHF. In DNA, the CDR3 is TGCGCCAGCAGAGGGGACGGTCGGCCGGATCAGCCCCAGCATTTT.

At least ten counts were recorded for this clonotype. This chain uses TRBV5-1 with TRBJ2-7; D remains ambiguous. Trimming stripped 5 bases from V and 2 bases from J, with 8 bases between. Germline assignment: CDR1 SGHRS and CDR2 YFSETQ. The CDR3 totals 12 residues. CDR3 in amino acids: CASSPQAYEQYF. The DNA of the CDR3 is TGCGCCAGCAGTCCCCAGGCCTACGAGCAGTACTTC. Full variable domain (rest looked up from reference TRBV5-1 and TRBJ2-7): KAGVTQTPRYLIKTRGQQVTLSCSPISGHRSVSWYQQTPGQGLQFLFEYFSETQRNKGNFPGRFSGRQFSNSRSEMNVSTLELGDSALYLCASSPQAYEQYFGPGTRLTVT.

This clonotype was counted many times. V and J are TRBV20-1 and TRBJ1-1; possible D gene TRBD1, 6 bases. V was cut by 5 bases and J by 2 bases, with 15 bases left in between. The CDR3 runs 14 residues. Germline values: CDR1 DFQATT, CDR2 SNEGSKA (reference sequence). DNA of the CDR3: TGCAGTGCTCCCCGACTTGGGACAAACACTGAAGCTTTCTTT. It specifies CSAPRLGTNTEAFF.

This clonotype showed up just a few times. This chain uses TRBV7-9 with TRBJ1-6; the D gene is possibly TRBD1 (5 bases). The V and J ends lost 5 bases and 10 bases respectively, with 15 bases between them. The V gene's germline CDR1 is SEHNR and CDR2 FQNEAQ (reference sequence). This CDR3 region has 14 residues. CDR3 protein: CASSTSTDGSPLHF. The DNA for the CDR3 is TGTGCCAGCAGCACCTCGACAGACGGGTCACCCCTCCACTTT. The full variable domain, rest sourced from reference TRBV7-9 and TRBJ1-6, is DTGVSQNPRHKITKRGQNVTFRCDPISEHNRLYWYRQTLGQGPEFLTYFQNEAQLEKSRLLSDRFSAERPKGSFSTLEIQRTEQGDSAMYLCASSTSTDGSPLHFGNGTRLTVT.

This clonotype has ten or more counts. The chain recombines TRBV29-1 with TRBJ2-4; D possibly corresponds to TRBD1 (6 bases). Between the trimmed V and J ends, which lost 0 bases and 0 bases, there was a span of 18 bases. Per germline, CDR1 SQVTM and CDR2 ANQGSEA. This CDR3 has 18 amino acids. The CDR3 protein is CSVEEPRTVPLAKNIQYF. For the CDR3, the DNA is TGCAGCGTTGAAGAACCCCGGACAGTACCTTTAGCCAAAAACATTCAGTACTTC.

This chain connects TRBV5-5 to TRBJ1-1; 7 nucleotides match TRBD1. The CDR3 has 15 residues. Per germline, CDR1 SGHKS and CDR2 YYEKEE (reference sequence). V gave up 5 bases and J gave up 1 base; unmatched junction bases: 8. The CDR3 region has the DNA TGTGCCAGCAGTCGGCTAGGGACAGCGAACACTGAAGCTTTCTTT. Translating it yields CASSRLGTANTEAFF.

Written as DNA, the CDR3 is TGTGCCAGCTCCCCAACCCTCAGAGATACGCAGTATTTT. Protein sequence: CASSPTLRDTQYF. V usage is TRBV18 and J usage is TRBJ2-3; D remains ambiguous. This CDR3 spans 13 amino acids. Germline CDR1 reads KGHSH; CDR2 reads LQKENI. Between the trimmed V and J ends, which lost 6 bases and 5 bases, there was a span of 12 bases.

This clonotype occurred many times. The CDR3 sequence is CSARDGAGGHQPQHF. CDR3 coding DNA: TGCAGTGCTAGAGATGGGGCAGGGGGTCATCAGCCCCAGCATTTT. The rearrangement joins TRBV20-1 to TRBJ1-5; the match to TRBD1 covers 7 bases. J lost 5 bases, V lost 0 bases, and 7 bases had no gene match. The CDR3 length is 15 residues. CDR1 and CDR2 (germline): DFQATT, SNEGSKA (reference sequence).

This clonotype was recorded at least ten times. The chain has TRBV10-3 and TRBJ1-5, with D tentatively TRBD1 (5 bases). Germline CDR1 and CDR2: ENHRY and SYGVKD. The CDR3 spans 13 residues. V was cut by 4 bases and J by 2 bases, with 6 bases left in between. The CDR3 DNA follows: TGTGCCATCAGTGGACAGCGCAATCAGCCCCAGCATTTT. Protein: CAISGQRNQPQHF.

Ten or more counts support this clonotype. This chain links TRBV11-2 with TRBJ2-2, with D possibly called TRBD1 or TRBD2 (5 bases each). CDR1 and CDR2 (germline): SGHAT, FQNNGV. The CDR3 loop spans 16 amino acids. V was cut by 5 bases and J by 7 bases, with 20 bases left in between. The CDR3 loop reads CASSVIEGLNGGELFF. In DNA form, the CDR3 reads TGTGCCAGCAGCGTTATCGAGGGGCTGAATGGCGGGGAGCTGTTTTTT. Full variable domain (remainder filled in from reference TRBV11-2 and TRBJ2-2): EAGVAQSPRYKIIEKRQSVAFWCNPISGHATLYWYQQILGQGPKLLIQFQNNGVVDDSQLPKDRFSAERLKGVDSTLKIQPAKLEDSAVYLCASSVIEGLNGGELFFGEGSRLTVL.